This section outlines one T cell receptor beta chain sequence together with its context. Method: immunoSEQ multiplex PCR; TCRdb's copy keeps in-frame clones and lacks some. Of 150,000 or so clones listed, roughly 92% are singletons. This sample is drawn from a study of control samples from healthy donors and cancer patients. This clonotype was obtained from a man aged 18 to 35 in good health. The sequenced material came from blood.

Here the CDR3 reads CATSEETASNQPQHF. Here the CDR3 DNA reads TGTGCCACCAGCGAGGAGACCGCCTCTAATCAGCCCCAGCATTTT. V usage is TRBV15 and J usage is TRBJ1-5, with unresolved D. Trimming took 5 bases from V and 4 from J, leaving 15 bases between them. CDR3 length: 15 residues. Germline assignment: CDR1 LNHNV and CDR2 YYDKDF (reference sequence). The variable domain in full, completed from reference TRBV15 and TRBJ1-5, reads DAMVIQNPRYQVTQFGKPVTLSCSQTLNHNVMYWYQQKSSQAPKLLFHYYDKDFNNEADTPDNFQSRRPNTSFCFLDIRSPGLGDTAMYLCATSEETASNQPQHFGDGTRLSIL.